This T cell receptor beta chain came from a study of OX40 agonist ivuxolimab in advanced cancers. Findings and limits, study-wide: Specificity for antigen went undetermined in the expanded peripheral T cells.

On this clone itself: What it binds is unknown.

Measured with immunoSEQ multiplex PCR; TCRdb has only the in-frame clones, and not every one. The repertoire consists of 67,000 or so clones, with around four fifths occurring once and the leading ten covering about 3.7%. In germline, CDR1 is MGHDK, CDR2 SYGVNS. The CDR3 contains 12 residues. V was shortened by 4 bases and J by 4 bases, with 7 bases between the two germline ends. Source: CD4+ or CD8+ T cells sorted from blood, taken in a trial of the OX40 agonist ivuxolimab. The receptor was derived from an adult with an advanced solid tumor such as melanoma, head and neck, liver or kidney cancer. The chain uses TRBV25-1 and TRBJ2-5; D not certain. CDR3 in DNA: TGTGCCAGCAGTGTGGGAACAGAGACCCAGTACTTC. Translated, it gives CASSVGTETQYF.